The 21 T cell receptor beta chains below all came from one sample that was sequenced in a study of blood T cell repertoires in COVID-19. The protocol was immunoSEQ multiplex PCR, while the TCRdb copy is restricted to in-frame clones and leaves out a portion. The repertoire has about 250,000 clones, 70% to 85% of them found once; the top ten carry 8.9%. The specimen was peripheral blood. The source of these receptors is a man older than 75 with acute or convalescent COVID-19.

The chain couples TRBV6-5 to TRBJ1-2, with TRBD1 matching 7 bases. V lost 6 bases and J lost 7; bases outside the gene matches: 8. Germline CDR1 reads MNHEY; CDR2 reads SVGAGI. The CDR3 sequence is 13 residues long. In DNA, the CDR3 is TGTGCCAGCAGCCTTACAGGGGAGGTTGGCTACACCTTC. Protein product: CASSLTGEVGYTF.

The chain combines TRBV4-1 with TRBJ1-5; D call uncertain. The CDR3 consists of 15 residues. CDR1 and CDR2 from the germline V gene are MGHRA and YSYEKL. V was pared by 0 bases and J by 9 bases, with 15 bases between. The CDR3 reads CASSQDANPRWPQHF. DNA of the CDR3: TGCGCCAGCAGCCAAGATGCGAATCCCCGGTGGCCCCAGCATTTT.

The V and J genes are TRBV2 and TRBJ1-2; D possibly corresponds to TRBD1 (5 bases). The germline V gene encodes CDR1 SNHLY and CDR2 FYNNEI. V dropped 4 bases and J dropped 6 bases, with 15 bases sitting between them. The CDR3 is 14 residues long. Here the CDR3 reads CASSVRFGGHGYTF. The DNA for the CDR3 is TGTGCCAGCAGTGTGAGATTCGGGGGACATGGCTACACCTTC.

The chain joins TRBV7-2 to TRBJ2-7; D perhaps matches TRBD1 (6 bases). This CDR3 contains 18 residues. V was pared by 4 bases and J by 3 bases, with 25 bases between. Germline CDR1 reads SGHTA; CDR2 reads FQGNSA. The CDR3 bases are TGTGCCAGCAGCTCCTTAATTCCCCAGGGGTTACCCTACTACGAGCAGTACTTC. Its translation: CASSSLIPQGLPYYEQYF. Full variable domain (remainder filled in from reference TRBV7-2 and TRBJ2-7): GAGVSQSPSNKVTEKGKDVELRCDPISGHTALYWYRQSLGQGLEFLIYFQGNSAPDKSGLPSDRFSAERTGGSVSTLTIQRTQQEDSAVYLCASSSLIPQGLPYYEQYFGPGTRLTVT.

CDR3 nucleotide sequence: TGTGCCAGCAGTAATCAGGGGACAGATACGCAGTATTTT. Translation: CASSNQGTDTQYF. The genes are TRBV28 and TRBJ2-3; tentatively, D is TRBD1 (6 bases). This CDR3 is 13 amino acids long. V lost 5 bases and J 3 bases, leaving 9 bases between the germline ends. Germline V lookup: CDR1 MDHEN, CDR2 SYDVKM.

The chain recombines TRBV7-9 with TRBJ2-1; 10 nucleotides line up with TRBD1. V lost 4 bases to trimming and J lost 7 bases; unmatched junction nucleotides: 7. The CDR3 consists of 15 residues. The germline gives CDR1 SEHNR, CDR2 FQNEAQ (reference sequence). CDR3 sequence reads: CASSSGQGGKNEQFF. The CDR3 region has the DNA TGTGCCAGCAGCTCAGGACAGGGGGGGAAGAATGAGCAGTTCTTC.

The J gene is TRBJ2-5, the V gene TRBV9, with TRBD2 matching over 14 bases. V lost 3 bases to trimming and J lost 3 bases; unmatched junction nucleotides: 7. CDR1 and CDR2 from the germline V gene are SGDLS and YYNGEE. There are 17 residues in the CDR3. The CDR3 coding sequence is TGTGCCAGCAGCGCGTTCCGGACTAGCGGGGGGAAAGAGACCCAGTACTTC. Translation: CASSAFRTSGGKETQYF.

Points on this clone: The identical CDR3 is also encoded by other nucleotide sequences in the sample. The chain carries TRBV7-3 and TRBJ2-3; 9 nucleotides align to TRBD2. V was pared by 0 bases and J by 3 bases, with 1 base of the junction left unmatched. This CDR3 has 15 residues. Germline CDR1 reads SGHTA; CDR2 reads FQGTGA. CDR3 in amino acids: CASSLTGLATDTQYF. CDR3 coding DNA: TGTGCCAGCAGCTTAACGGGACTAGCAACAGATACGCAGTATTTT.

The V and J genes are TRBV5-5 and TRBJ2-3; D is perhaps TRBD1 (6 bases). V dropped 0 bases and J dropped 3 bases, with 11 bases sitting between them. CDR3 length: 15 residues. CDR1 is SGHKS and CDR2 is YYEKEE in the germline V gene (reference sequence). DNA of the CDR3: TGTGCCAGCAGCTTGGCCCAGGGGCTGACAGATACGCAGTATTTT. The encoded protein is CASSLAQGLTDTQYF. Full variable domain (outside the CDR3, taken from reference TRBV5-5 and TRBJ2-3): DAGVTQSPTHLIKTRGQQVTLRCSPISGHKSVSWYQQVLGQGPQFIFQYYEKEERGRGNFPDRFSARQFPNYSSELNVNALLLGDSALYLCASSLAQGLTDTQYFGPGTRLTVL.

This sequence joins TRBV12-3 or TRBV12-4 and TRBJ2-4, with TRBD1 matching over 7 bases. V lost 6 bases to trimming and J lost 8 bases; unmatched junction nucleotides: 4. This CDR3 contains 12 residues. CDR3: CASRPTGHIQYF. The DNA of the CDR3 is TGTGCCAGCAGACCGACAGGGCACATTCAGTACTTC.

The chain couples TRBV9 to TRBJ2-3; a weak D match, TRBD2 (6 bases). CDR1 SGDLS and CDR2 YYNGEE come from the germline V gene. This CDR3 contains 14 residues. V was shortened by 2 bases and J by 4 bases, with 11 bases between the two germline ends. CDR3 nucleotide sequence: TGTGCCAGCAGCGTGAGACTAGAATCAGATACGCAGTATTTT. This gives the protein CASSVRLESDTQYF.

V is TRBV27 and J is TRBJ1-4, with D perhaps matching TRBD1 (6 bases). Deletions cut 10 bases from V and 6 bases from J, with 18 bases between. The CDR3 length is 14 residues. Germline assignment: CDR1 MNHEY and CDR2 SMNVEV (reference sequence). DNA for the CDR3: TGTGCCACCGCGGGGGGGGCCTGGGATGAAAAACTGTTTTTT. It yields the protein CATAGGAWDEKLFF.

V usage is TRBV18 and J usage is TRBJ2-1; TRBD1 matches at 9 bases. Germline CDR1 KGHSH, CDR2 LQKENI. The CDR3 loop spans 15 amino acids. The V gene end was trimmed by 3 bases and the J gene end by 9 bases; junction bases not matched to a gene: 9. CDR3 amino acids: CASSPTGTGTGEQFF. CDR3 nucleotides: TGTGCCAGCTCACCCACGGGGACAGGGACTGGTGAGCAGTTCTTC. Full variable domain (remainder filled in from reference TRBV18 and TRBJ2-1): NAGVMQNPRHLVRRRGQEARLRCSPMKGHSHVYWYRQLPEEGLKFMVYLQKENIIDESGMPKERFSAEFPKEGPSILRIQQVVRGDSAAYFCASSPTGTGTGEQFFGPGTRLTVL.

The chain joins TRBV24-1 to TRBJ1-2, with D possibly TRBD1 on 6 matching bases. The length of the CDR3 is 14 residues. V was trimmed by 3 bases and J by 4 bases, leaving 11 bases between them. Germline V CDR1 and CDR2: KGHDR, SFDVKD. The CDR3 sequence is CATSDPGAPYGYTF. The DNA for the CDR3 is TGTGCCACCAGTGATCCAGGGGCTCCCTATGGCTACACCTTC.

The chain recombines TRBV9 with TRBJ1-2; D is perhaps TRBD1 (5 bases). The germline gives CDR1 SGDLS, CDR2 YYNGEE. This CDR3 spans 13 amino acids. V shed 0 bases and J shed 4 bases, with 7 bases lying between them. CDR3 amino acids: CASSVGDFYGYTF. The CDR3, as DNA: TGTGCCAGCAGCGTAGGGGACTTCTATGGCTACACCTTC.

The chain employs TRBV7-9 and TRBJ1-2; the D gene is possibly TRBD1 (5 bases). This CDR3 is 13 amino acids long. Germline loops: CDR1 SEHNR, CDR2 FQNEAQ (reference sequence). V was cut by 4 bases and J by 8 bases, with 14 bases left in between. CDR3 loop: CASSSYGGEGYTF. CDR3 bases: TGTGCCAGCAGCTCTTACGGGGGGGAAGGCTACACCTTC.

This chain joins TRBV7-9 and TRBJ2-7, with TRBD1 matching 9 bases. The V and J ends lost 2 bases and 3 bases, in that order; junction bases with no gene match: 5. This CDR3 has 15 amino acids. The germline V gene encodes CDR1 SEHNR and CDR2 FQNEAQ (reference sequence). CDR3 loop: CASSLPGTGYYEQYF. For the CDR3, the DNA is TGTGCCAGCAGCTTACCAGGGACAGGGTACTACGAGCAGTACTTC.

The CDR3 loop is CASSQDIPGQGLYEQYF. Here the CDR3 DNA reads TGTGCCAGCAGCCAAGATATACCGGGACAGGGTCTCTACGAGCAGTACTTC. The chain has TRBV14 and TRBJ2-7, with 9 bases identical to TRBD1. The CDR3 contains 17 residues. CDR1 and CDR2 from the germline V gene are SGHDN and FVKESK. V trimming: 0 bases; J trimming: 3 bases; junction bases outside the gene matches: 9.

The rearrangement links TRBV6-6 to TRBJ1-2; D remains unclear. Germline lookup yields CDR1 MNHNY and CDR2 SVGAGI (reference sequence). The CDR3 consists of 16 residues. Trimming took 0 bases from V and 5 from J, leaving 16 bases between them. The CDR3, as DNA: TGTGCCAGCAGTTACTCGAGAACAGCAGAAAGATATGGCTACACCTTC. This encodes CASSYSRTAERYGYTF.

The gene calls are TRBV25-1 and TRBJ2-7; possibly TRBD2 for D (6 bases). Looked up from germline, CDR1 is MGHDK and CDR2 is SYGVNS. This CDR3 is 16 amino acids long. The V end was cut by 1 base, the J end by 2 bases, with 15 bases between. CDR3 nucleotide sequence: TGTGCCAGCAGTGAATCAGGAGGGCGAAGAGCCTACGAGCAGTACTTC. Translated: CASSESGGRRAYEQYF.

The chain is built from TRBV5-6 and TRBJ2-1, with 9 bases that match TRBD2. In germline, CDR1 is SGHDT, CDR2 YYEEEE. The CDR3 is 13 residues long. V lost 5 bases to trimming and J lost 14 bases; unmatched junction nucleotides: 11. The CDR3 sequence: CASRYVSGSKEFF. CDR3 DNA: TGTGCCAGCAGATACGTTAGCGGGAGTAAGGAGTTCTTC.